These 10 T cell receptor beta chains originate from one sample sequenced in a study of blood T cell repertoires in COVID-19. The assay was immunoSEQ multiplex PCR, and TCRdb's table has in-frame clones only and misses some. This repertoire shows about 150,000 clones, roughly 78% found once; its top ten account for about 16%. What was sequenced was peripheral blood. All receptors come from a human donor with acute or convalescent COVID-19. The donor label of this sample is uncertain.

As regards this clone: One junction end does not reproduce the germline sequence, and a read error may be involved. The rearrangement joins TRBV30 to TRBJ1-5; no definite D call. CDR3 length: 13 amino acids. Germline CDR1 and CDR2: GTSNPN and SVGIG (reference sequence). CDR3 sequence: CAGSQAGDQPQHF. The CDR3 coding sequence is TGTGCCGGGAGTCAGGCGGGCGATCAGCCCCAGCATTTT.

This clone has more than one count but fewer than ten. The chain has TRBV19 and TRBJ2-6; D possibly corresponds to TRBD2 (7 bases). V was shortened by 1 base and J by 2 bases, with 18 bases between the two germline ends. The CDR3 is 19 amino acids. CDR1 is LNHDA and CDR2 is SQIVND in the germline V gene (reference sequence). CDR3 DNA sequence: TGTGCCAGTAGTATAGGCACCTCCAGGGGAGGGACTGGGGCCAACGTCCTGACTTTC. It encodes CASSIGTSRGGTGANVLTF.

The chain combines TRBV18 with TRBJ1-1; D call uncertain. Germline V gene sequence: CDR1 KGHSH, CDR2 LQKENI. V was pared by 2 bases and J by 8 bases, with 12 bases between. This CDR3 comprises 13 residues. This CDR3 reads CASSPKTLGEAFF. The CDR3 region has the DNA TGTGCCAGCTCACCAAAGACATTGGGCGAAGCTTTCTTT. Full variable domain (missing parts from reference TRBV18 and TRBJ1-1): NAGVMQNPRHLVRRRGQEARLRCSPMKGHSHVYWYRQLPEEGLKFMVYLQKENIIDESGMPKERFSAEFPKEGPSILRIQQVVRGDSAAYFCASSPKTLGEAFFGQGTRLTVV.

The chain uses TRBV7-2 and TRBJ2-1; 12 nucleotides align to TRBD2. This CDR3 region has 16 residues. The ends lost 4 bases at V and 6 bases at J; junction bases unmatched: 7. Germline V gene lookup returns CDR1 SGHTA and CDR2 FQGNSA. CDR3 sequence: CASSSGLAGGLNEQFF. CDR3 DNA sequence: TGTGCCAGCAGCTCCGGCCTAGCGGGGGGGCTCAATGAGCAGTTCTTC.

The chain joins TRBV18 to TRBJ1-5, with D possibly TRBD1 on 5 matching bases. Trimming left V 5 bases short and J 0 bases short, with 11 bases between. The length of the CDR3 is 15 residues. Per the germline V gene, CDR1 is KGHSH and CDR2 is LQKENI. The CDR3 sequence is CASSGASDSNQPQHF. DNA of the CDR3: TGTGCCAGCTCAGGGGCAAGTGATAGCAATCAGCCCCAGCATTTT. Full variable domain (rest looked up from reference TRBV18 and TRBJ1-5): NAGVMQNPRHLVRRRGQEARLRCSPMKGHSHVYWYRQLPEEGLKFMVYLQKENIIDESGMPKERFSAEFPKEGPSILRIQQVVRGDSAAYFCASSGASDSNQPQHFGDGTRLSIL.

This clone appeared a few times. The rearrangement links TRBV5-1 to TRBJ1-2, with a tentative D call TRBD1 (6 bases). The V end was cut by 4 bases, the J end by 4 bases, with 17 bases between. Per germline, CDR1 SGHRS and CDR2 YFSETQ. The length of the CDR3 is 15 residues. Here the CDR3 reads CASSLDLGGPYGYTF. The CDR3 bases are TGCGCCAGCAGCCTAGACCTAGGGGGACCCTATGGCTACACCTTC.

V and J are TRBV6-5 and TRBJ1-5; no definite D call. The CDR3 runs to 15 residues. Germline V gene data show CDR1 as MNHEY and CDR2 as SVGAGI. V lost 7 bases and J 1 base, leaving 14 bases between the germline ends. The CDR3 sequence: CASTPHGGSNQPQHF. The CDR3 nucleotides are TGTGCCAGCACTCCCCATGGAGGGAGCAATCAGCCCCAGCATTTT.

The genes are TRBV19 and TRBJ1-1; the D gene is possibly TRBD1 (5 bases). The germline CDR1 and CDR2 sequences are LNHDA and SQIVND (reference sequence). The CDR3 has 14 amino acids. Trimming pared 3 bases from V and 4 bases from J, leaving 12 bases between. The CDR3 region is CASSMVQGGTEAFF. In DNA, the CDR3 is TGTGCCAGTAGTATGGTCCAGGGTGGCACTGAAGCTTTCTTT.

Here the CDR3 reads CSVVTGPEGKLFF. The DNA for the CDR3 is TGCAGCGTTGTAACCGGCCCCGAGGGAAAACTGTTTTTT. The chain employs TRBV29-1 and TRBJ1-4; the D is unclear. V lost 4 bases and J lost 10, with 16 bases in between. This CDR3 has 13 amino acids. Germline V lookup: CDR1 SQVTM, CDR2 ANQGSEA.

V gene TRBV30 combines with J gene TRBJ2-5; D unresolved. CDR3 length: 16 residues. CDR1 and CDR2 (germline): GTSNPN, SVGIG (reference sequence). V was trimmed by 0 bases and J by 5 bases, leaving 19 bases between them. The CDR3 DNA is TGTGCCTGGAGTGTACTGCGGCGAGGCAGTGGGGAGACCCAGTACTTC. The encoded protein is CAWSVLRRGSGETQYF.